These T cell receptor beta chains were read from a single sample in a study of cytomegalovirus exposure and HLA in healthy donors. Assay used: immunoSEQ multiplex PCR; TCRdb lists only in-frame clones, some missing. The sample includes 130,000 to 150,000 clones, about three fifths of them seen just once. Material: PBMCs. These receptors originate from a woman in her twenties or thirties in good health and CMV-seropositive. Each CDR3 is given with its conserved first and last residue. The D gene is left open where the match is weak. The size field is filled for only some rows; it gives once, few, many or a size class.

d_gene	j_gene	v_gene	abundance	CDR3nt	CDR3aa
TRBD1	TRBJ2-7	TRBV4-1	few	TGCGCCAGCAGCCCCGGGACAGGGGCTACCTACGAGCAGTACTTC	CASSPGTGATYEQYF
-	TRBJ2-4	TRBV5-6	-	TGTGCCAGCAGCACGATTAGCGGGTTGGGGGGGCGCGAAAACATTCAGTACTTC	CASSTISGLGGRENIQYF
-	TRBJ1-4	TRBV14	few	TGTGCCAGCAGCCATGGAATTTCGTCCAGGGCCGCGCAAACTAATGAAAAACTGTTTTTT	CASSHGISSRAAQTNEKLFF
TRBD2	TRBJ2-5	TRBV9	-	TGTGCCAGCAGCGTAGCGGGCGGGGGGACGGATCAGCAGTACTTC	CASSVAGGGTDQQYF
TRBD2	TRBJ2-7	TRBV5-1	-	TGCGCCAGCAGCTCCGTCCCTAGCGGGAGGCCCCACGAGCAGTACTTC	CASSSVPSGRPHEQYF
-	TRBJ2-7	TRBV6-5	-	TGTGCCAGCAGCCTTGACAGGAACTCCTACGAGCAGTACTTC	CASSLDRNSYEQYF
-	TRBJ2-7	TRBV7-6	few	TGTGCCAGCAGCTTCGGGGTGAGCTCCTACGAGCAGTACTTC	CASSFGVSSYEQYF
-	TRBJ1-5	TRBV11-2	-	TGTGCCAGCAGCTTAGAGAGTAATCAGCCCCAGCATTTT	CASSLESNQPQHF
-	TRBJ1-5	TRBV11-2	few	TGTGCCAGCAGCTTACAGTTTGGTCAGCCCCAGCATTTT	CASSLQFGQPQHF
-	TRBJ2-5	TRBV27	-	TGTGCCAGCAGTTCCCCCGGACAGTCTGGAGTAGAGACCCAGTACTTC	CASSSPGQSGVETQYF
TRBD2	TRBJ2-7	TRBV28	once	TGTGCCAGCAGTTTACCTAGCGGAAGCTCCTACGAGCAGTACTTC	CASSLPSGSSYEQYF
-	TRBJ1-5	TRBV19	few	TGTGCCAGTAGTCTGACGGGAGATAGCAATCAGCCCCAGCATTTT	CASSLTGDSNQPQHF
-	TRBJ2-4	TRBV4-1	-	TGCGCCAGCAGCGTCCGGGACATTGTAGCCAAAAACATTCAGTACTTC	CASSVRDIVAKNIQYF
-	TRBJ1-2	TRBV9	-	TGTGCCAGCAGCGTCCCATCAAAAGGGGGTCCGAACTATGGCTACACCTTC	CASSVPSKGGPNYGYTF
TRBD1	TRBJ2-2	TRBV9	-	TGTGCCAGCAGCGCTCGACAGGGGATGACCGGGGAGCTGTTTTTT	CASSARQGMTGELFF
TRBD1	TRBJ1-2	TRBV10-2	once	TGCGCCAGCACGGGACAGGGGGCAAAGGGTGGCTACACCTTC	CASTGQGAKGGYTF
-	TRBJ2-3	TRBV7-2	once	TGTGCCAGCAGCCCCTGGGGGGTGGGATTCACAGATACGCAGTATTTT	CASSPWGVGFTDTQYF
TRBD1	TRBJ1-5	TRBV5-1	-	TGCGCCAGCAGCTTGATGTCAGGGGGAAATCAGCCCCAGCATTTT	CASSLMSGGNQPQHF
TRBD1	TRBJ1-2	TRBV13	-	TGTGCCAGCAGCCACCTTGGGACAGGGCTGCGGGGCTACACCTTC	CASSHLGTGLRGYTF
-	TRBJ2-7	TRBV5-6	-	TGTGCCAGCAGCGAGATAGCCGCCCTCTCCGAGCAGTACTTC	CASSEIAALSEQYF
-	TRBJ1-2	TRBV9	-	TGTGCCAGCAGCCCCACGGAAGCAGGGCCATATGGCTACACCTTC	CASSPTEAGPYGYTF
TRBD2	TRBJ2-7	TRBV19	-	TGTGCCAGTAGCTCCGGGACTAGCCAATATGTCGAGCAGTACTTC	CASSSGTSQYVEQYF
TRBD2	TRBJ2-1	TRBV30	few	TGTGCCTGGGTCACTAGCGGGAGATTTGCTGAGCAGTTCTTC	CAWVTSGRFAEQFF
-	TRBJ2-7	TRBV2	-	TGTGCCAGCATAGGACAGTCCTCCTACGAGCAGTACTTC	CASIGQSSYEQYF
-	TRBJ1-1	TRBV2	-	TGTGCCAGCAGGACAGGACTGAACACTGAAGCTTTCTTT	CASRTGLNTEAFF
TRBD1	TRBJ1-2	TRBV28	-	TGTGCCAGCAGGGGACAGGGGTATGGCTACACCTTC	CASRGQGYGYTF
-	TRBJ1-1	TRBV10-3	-	TGTGCCATCAGTGCTTTAGCTGGGGGCTCTGGGGCTTTCTTT	CAISALAGGSGAFF
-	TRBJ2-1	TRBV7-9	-	TGTGCCAGCAGCTTCAGACAGGAGCAGTTCTTC	CASSFRQEQFF
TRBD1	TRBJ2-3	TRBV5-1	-	TGCGCCAGCAGGCGAGGTATGACAGGGGATGCAGGAGATACGCAGTATTTT	CASRRGMTGDAGDTQYF
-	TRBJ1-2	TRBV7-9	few	TGTGCCAGCAGCTTCACAGGGCCCTATGGCTACACCTTC	CASSFTGPYGYTF
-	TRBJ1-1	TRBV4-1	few	TGCGCCAGCAGCCAAGGGTCCCAGGGTGGAACTGAAGCTTTCTTT	CASSQGSQGGTEAFF
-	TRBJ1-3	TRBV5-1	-	TGCGCCAGCAGCGCTTCGACCGGGACACGGTTTCCAAACACCATATATTTT	CASSASTGTRFPNTIYF
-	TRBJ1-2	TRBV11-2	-	TGTGCCAGCAGCACGAGTCTGGTCGATGGCTACACCTTC	CASSTSLVDGYTF
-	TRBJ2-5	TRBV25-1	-	TGTGCCAGCAGCATGGCGGGAAGAGAGACCCAGTACTTC	CASSMAGRETQYF
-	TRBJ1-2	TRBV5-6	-	TGTGCCAGCAGCTTTCTGCTATCCTACTATGGCTACACCTTC	CASSFLLSYYGYTF
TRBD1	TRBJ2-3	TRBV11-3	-	TGTGCCAGCAGCCTAAGACAGGGGTACACAGATACGCAGTATTTT	CASSLRQGYTDTQYF
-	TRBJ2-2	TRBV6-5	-	TGTGCCAGCAGACAGAGCAGGAACACCGGGGAGCTGTTTTTT	CASRQSRNTGELFF
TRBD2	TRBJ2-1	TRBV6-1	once	TGTGCCAGCAAGACTAGCGGGCCAGATGAGTTCTTC	CASKTSGPDEFF
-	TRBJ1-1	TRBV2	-	TGTGCCAGCAGGAAGGACAGGAACACTGAAGCTTTCTTT	CASRKDRNTEAFF
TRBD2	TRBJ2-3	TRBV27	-	TGTGCCAGCAGTTTACGGCGGGAGACCACAGATACGCAGTATTTT	CASSLRRETTDTQYF
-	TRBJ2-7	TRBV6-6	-	TGTGCCAGCAGTTATAAGACAGACTACGAGCAGTACTTC	CASSYKTDYEQYF
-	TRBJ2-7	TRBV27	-	TGTGCCAGCAGTCGAGGACCGGGACAAGACAACTACGAGCAGTACTTC	CASSRGPGQDNYEQYF
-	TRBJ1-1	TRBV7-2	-	TGTGCCAGCAGCTTAGGTGGCCAACGCACTGAAGCTTTCTTT	CASSLGGQRTEAFF
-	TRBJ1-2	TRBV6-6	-	TGTGCCAGCAGTTACTGGGCCAGCCAACTCTATGGCTACACCTTC	CASSYWASQLYGYTF
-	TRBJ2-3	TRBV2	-	TGTGCCAGCCAGGGTCGAGATACGCAGTATTTT	CASQGRDTQYF
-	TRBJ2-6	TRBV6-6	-	TGTGCCAGCAGAGACAGGACCAACGTCCTGACTTTC	CASRDRTNVLTF
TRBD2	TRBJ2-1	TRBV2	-	TGTGCCAGCAGTGGACTAGCCGATGAGCAGTTCTTC	CASSGLADEQFF
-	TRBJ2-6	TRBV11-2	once	TGTGCCAGCAGCTTTTTCGGGGTTGGGGCCAACGTCCTGACTTTC	CASSFFGVGANVLTF
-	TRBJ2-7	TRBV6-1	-	TGTGCCAGCAGTGAGGGGGGAAATTCCTACGAGCAGTACTTC	CASSEGGNSYEQYF
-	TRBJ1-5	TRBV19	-	TGTGCCAGTAGCCTCGACCCTGTCCGGGGCAATCAGCCCCAGCATTTT	CASSLDPVRGNQPQHF
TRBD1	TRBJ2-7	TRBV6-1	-	TGTGCCAGCAGTGCCGCCGGGACAGGGTTATACGAGCAGTACTTC	CASSAAGTGLYEQYF
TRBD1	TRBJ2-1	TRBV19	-	TGTGCCAGTAGTATGGGGGACAGTTTCTTCTACAATGAGCAGTTCTTC	CASSMGDSFFYNEQFF